The 10 T cell receptor beta chains presented below share a single source sample, sequenced in a study of blood T cell repertoires in COVID-19 (dated by TCRdb to between 2020 and 2021). Library creation used the immunoSEQ multiplex PCR assay. TCRdb limited this immuneACCESS table to in-frame rearrangements with V and J called. A share of clones is missing; checked studies link under half to unresolved V genes, and the rest is unexplained. Recorded for this sample are around 400,000 clones; nearly 90% of them occurred a single time. Of the sample, approximately 1.3% falls within the top ten clones. Sequenced: PBMCs or T cells enriched from blood (not recorded which). These receptors were taken from a woman younger than 30 who had been exposed to COVID-19.

This chain connects TRBV9 to TRBJ2-7, with a possible D match to TRBD1 (6 bases). The CDR3 spans 14 residues. V gave up 0 bases and J gave up 12 bases, with 19 bases separating them. CDR1 and CDR2 (germline): SGDLS, YYNGEE. CDR3 region: CASSVGPTGDTPYF. Here the CDR3 DNA reads TGTGCCAGCAGCGTAGGACCGACAGGTGATACTCCGTACTTC.

The CDR3 reads CASSNPRAHMNNEQFF. In DNA form, the CDR3 reads TGTGCCAGCAGCAACCCGAGGGCTCACATGAACAATGAGCAGTTCTTC. The chain links TRBV28 to TRBJ2-1; tentative D call: TRBD2 (5 bases). The ends were cut back, 6 bases at V and 5 bases at J, with 20 bases in the middle. The CDR3 is 16 amino acids. CDR1 and CDR2 (germline): MDHEN, SYDVKM. The full variable domain, with the rest looked up from reference TRBV28 and TRBJ2-1, is DVKVTQSSRYLVKRTGEKVFLECVQDMDHENMFWYRQDPGLGLRLIYFSYDVKMKEKGDIPEGYSVSREKKERFSLILESASTNQTSMYLCASSNPRAHMNNEQFFGPGTRLTVL.

This chain uses TRBV11-2 with TRBJ2-5, with D unresolved. V lost 4 bases and J lost 0, with 6 bases in between. CDR1 and CDR2 (germline): SGHAT, FQNNGV. This CDR3 has 13 residues. CDR3 bases: TGTGCCAGCAGCTCCATGTACCAAGAGACCCAGTACTTC. This gives the protein CASSSMYQETQYF.

This chain connects TRBV25-1 to TRBJ2-7, with D perhaps TRBD1 (6 bases). In germline, CDR1 is MGHDK, CDR2 SYGVNS. The CDR3 runs 14 residues. V was trimmed by 3 bases and J by 5 bases, leaving 14 bases between them. The CDR3 spells CASSDQGQSNEQYF. CDR3 DNA: TGTGCCAGCAGTGATCAGGGGCAGTCTAACGAGCAGTACTTC.

V and J are TRBV11-2 and TRBJ1-2, with D perhaps TRBD1 (5 bases). The V end lost 2 bases, the J end lost 4 bases, and 17 bases lay between the germline ends. Per the germline V gene, CDR1 is SGHAT and CDR2 is FQNNGV. The CDR3 covers 16 residues. The CDR3 reads CASSLRMAGRGYGYTF. Here the CDR3 DNA reads TGTGCCAGCAGCTTAAGAATGGCAGGGCGGGGCTATGGCTACACCTTC. The full variable domain, with the rest looked up from reference TRBV11-2 and TRBJ1-2, is EAGVAQSPRYKIIEKRQSVAFWCNPISGHATLYWYQQILGQGPKLLIQFQNNGVVDDSQLPKDRFSAERLKGVDSTLKIQPAKLEDSAVYLCASSLRMAGRGYGYTFGSGTRLTVV.

This clone was seen just once. This sequence joins TRBV6-5 and TRBJ1-2, with unresolved D. CDR3 size: 15 residues. The V and J ends lost 6 bases and 6 bases respectively, with 20 bases between them. Germline loops: CDR1 MNHEY, CDR2 SVGAGI. The CDR3 DNA reads TGTGCCAGCAGCCTTGCTCCTCGGGGAATAGATGGCTACACCTTC. Residues: CASSLAPRGIDGYTF.

The rearrangement links TRBV9 to TRBJ2-3, with TRBD2 identical over 11 bases. J gave up 3 bases and V 3 bases, and 6 bases lay outside the gene matches. The CDR3 runs 16 residues. Germline values: CDR1 SGDLS, CDR2 YYNGEE. The CDR3 DNA reads TGTGCCAGCAGCGCCTTAGCGGGGGGGCGTACAGATACGCAGTATTTT. Translated: CASSALAGGRTDTQYF.

The chain combines TRBV5-1 with TRBJ2-3, with TRBD2 matching 7 bases. The V and J ends lost 4 bases and 0 bases, in that order; junction bases with no gene match: 11. Per the germline V gene, CDR1 is SGHRS and CDR2 is YFSETQ. This CDR3 region has 17 residues. DNA for the CDR3: TGCGCCAGCAGCGCAAGAGGACCGGGACTAAGCACAGATACGCAGTATTTT. Amino acids: CASSARGPGLSTDTQYF.

CDR3 coding DNA: TGTGCCAGTAGTATTTTATGGGGGGACAGGACTATCAATGAGCAGTTCTTC. Encoded protein: CASSILWGDRTINEQFF. The chain is built from TRBV19 and TRBJ2-1; the match to TRBD1 covers 8 bases. After removal of 3 bases from V and 6 bases from J, the junction contained 13 bases not matched to a gene. Germline CDR1 is LNHDA and CDR2 is SQIVND (reference sequence). The CDR3 length is 17 residues. The whole variable domain, remainder taken from reference TRBV19 and TRBJ2-1, is DGGITQSPKYLFRKEGQNVTLSCEQNLNHDAMYWYRQDPGQGLRLIYYSQIVNDFQKGDIAEGYSVSREKKESFPLTVTSAQKNPTAFYLCASSILWGDRTINEQFFGPGTRLTVL.

The chain is built from TRBV27 and TRBJ2-7; TRBD2 agrees at 9 bases. The J segment lost 3 bases and the V segment lost 2 bases, leaving 2 bases of the junction unmatched. The CDR3 has 14 amino acids. Germline V gene data show CDR1 as MNHEY and CDR2 as SMNVEV (reference sequence). This CDR3 is CASSLAGGFYEQYF. The CDR3 nucleotides read TGTGCCAGCAGTTTAGCGGGAGGGTTCTACGAGCAGTACTTC.